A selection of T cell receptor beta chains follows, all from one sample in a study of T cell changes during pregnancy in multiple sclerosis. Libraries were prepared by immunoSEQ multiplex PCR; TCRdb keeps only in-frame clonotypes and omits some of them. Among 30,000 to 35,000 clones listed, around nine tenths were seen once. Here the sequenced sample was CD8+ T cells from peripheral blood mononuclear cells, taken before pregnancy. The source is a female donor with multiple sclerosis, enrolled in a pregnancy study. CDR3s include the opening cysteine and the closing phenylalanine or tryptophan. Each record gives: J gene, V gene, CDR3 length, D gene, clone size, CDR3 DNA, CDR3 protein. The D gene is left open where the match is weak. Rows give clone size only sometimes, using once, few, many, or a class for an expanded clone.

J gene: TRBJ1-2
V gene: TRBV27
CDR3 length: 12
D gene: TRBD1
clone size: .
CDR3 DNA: TGTGCCAGCAGTTTGACAGGGGATCGCTACACCTTC
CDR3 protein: CASSLTGDRYTF

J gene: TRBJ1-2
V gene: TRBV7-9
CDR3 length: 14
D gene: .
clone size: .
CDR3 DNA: TGTGCCAGCAGCTTAGGGGTGACGGAGTATGGCTACACCTTC
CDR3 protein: CASSLGVTEYGYTF

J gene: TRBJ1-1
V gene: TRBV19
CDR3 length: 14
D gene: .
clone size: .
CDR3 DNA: TGTGCCAGCATGGGCTACCTGGCGAACACTGAAGCTTTCTTT
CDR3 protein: CASMGYLANTEAFF

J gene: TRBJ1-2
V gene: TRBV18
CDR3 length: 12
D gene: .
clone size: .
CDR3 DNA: TGTGCCAGCTCCCCCCAGGGAAATGACTACACCTTC
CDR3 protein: CASSPQGNDYTF

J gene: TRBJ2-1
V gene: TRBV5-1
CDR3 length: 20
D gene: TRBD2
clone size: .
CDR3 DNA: TGCGCCAGCAGCTTGGCCCAGGGGGTGGCGGGAGGGCCACGTTACAATGAGCAGTTCTTC
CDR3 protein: CASSLAQGVAGGPRYNEQFF

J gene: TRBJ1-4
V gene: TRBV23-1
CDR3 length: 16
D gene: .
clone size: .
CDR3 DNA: TGCGCCAGCAGTCGGCGCGACCGGGACAAGAATGAAAAACTGTTTTTT
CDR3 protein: CASSRRDRDKNEKLFF

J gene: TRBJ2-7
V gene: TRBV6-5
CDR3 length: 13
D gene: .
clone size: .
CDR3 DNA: TGTGCCAGCAGTTACTCGAGCCAGGTGGAGCAGTACTTC
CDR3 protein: CASSYSSQVEQYF

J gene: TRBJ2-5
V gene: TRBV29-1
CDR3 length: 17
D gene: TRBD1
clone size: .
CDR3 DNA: TGCAGCGTTGAAGGGGGCCAGGGACAGGGCCTCCAAGAGACCCAGTACTTC
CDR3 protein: CSVEGGQGQGLQETQYF

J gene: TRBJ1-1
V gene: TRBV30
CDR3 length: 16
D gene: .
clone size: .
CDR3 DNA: TGTGCCTGGAGAAAACAGGGAGGGATGGTGAACACTGAAGCTTTCTTT
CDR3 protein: CAWRKQGGMVNTEAFF

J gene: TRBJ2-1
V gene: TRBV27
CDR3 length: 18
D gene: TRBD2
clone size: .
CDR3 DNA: TGTGCCAGCAGTTTATTTGGGGGGGTGCGTCTCTCCTACAATGAGCAGTTCTTC
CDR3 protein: CASSLFGGVRLSYNEQFF

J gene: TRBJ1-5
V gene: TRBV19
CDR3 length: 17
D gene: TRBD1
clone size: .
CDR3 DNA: TGTGCCAGTAGCCCTCGGGACAGGGCTTATAGCAATCAGCCCCAGCATTTT
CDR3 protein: CASSPRDRAYSNQPQHF

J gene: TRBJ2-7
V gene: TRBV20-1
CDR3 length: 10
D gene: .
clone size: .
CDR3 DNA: TGCAGTGCACAAACCTACGAGCAGTACTTC
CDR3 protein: CSAQTYEQYF

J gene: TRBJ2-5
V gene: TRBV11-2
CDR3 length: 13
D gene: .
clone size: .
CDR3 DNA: TGTGCCAGCAGCCCTCGGGGTCCGGAGACCCAGTACTTC
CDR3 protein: CASSPRGPETQYF

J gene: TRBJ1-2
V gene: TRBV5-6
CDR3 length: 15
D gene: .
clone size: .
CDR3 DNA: TGTGCCAGCAACACGGACAGACTACCTAACTATGGCTACACCTTC
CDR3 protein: CASNTDRLPNYGYTF

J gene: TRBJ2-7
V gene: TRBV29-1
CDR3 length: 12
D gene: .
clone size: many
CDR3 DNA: TGCAGCGTTGAAGTGACAGACTACGAGCAGTACTTC
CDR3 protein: CSVEVTDYEQYF

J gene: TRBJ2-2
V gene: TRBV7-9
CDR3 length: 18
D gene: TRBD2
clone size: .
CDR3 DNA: TGTGCCAGCAGCTTAGCGGACCGGACTAGCGGAAACACCGGGGAGCTGTTTTTT
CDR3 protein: CASSLADRTSGNTGELFF

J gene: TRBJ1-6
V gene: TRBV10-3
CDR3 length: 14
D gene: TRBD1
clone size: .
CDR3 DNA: TGTGCCATCAGGCCCGGGACAGGAAATTCACCCCTCCACTTT
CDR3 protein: CAIRPGTGNSPLHF

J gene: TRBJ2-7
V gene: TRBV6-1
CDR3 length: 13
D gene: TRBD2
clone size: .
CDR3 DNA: TGTGCCAGCAGGCGGACTAGTTTCTACGAGCAGTACTTC
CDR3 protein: CASRRTSFYEQYF

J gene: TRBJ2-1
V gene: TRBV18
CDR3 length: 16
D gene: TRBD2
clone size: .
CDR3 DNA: TGTGCCAGCTCACCAGTGGGACTAGAACTCGGCAATGAGCAGTTCTTC
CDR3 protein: CASSPVGLELGNEQFF

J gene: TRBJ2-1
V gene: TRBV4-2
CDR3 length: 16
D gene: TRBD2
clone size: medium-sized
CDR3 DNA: TGTGCCAGCAGCCAAGATGGACTAGCGGGGGGGAATGAGCAGTTCTTC
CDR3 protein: CASSQDGLAGGNEQFF

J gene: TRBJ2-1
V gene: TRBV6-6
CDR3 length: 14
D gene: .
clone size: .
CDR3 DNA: TGTGCCAGCATTCGGGACTCCTCCTACAATGAGCAGTTCTTC
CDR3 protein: CASIRDSSYNEQFF

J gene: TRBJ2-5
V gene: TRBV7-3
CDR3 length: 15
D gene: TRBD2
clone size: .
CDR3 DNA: TGTGCCAGCAGCTCCCTAGCGGGGTTCCAAGAGACCCAGTACTTC
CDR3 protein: CASSSLAGFQETQYF

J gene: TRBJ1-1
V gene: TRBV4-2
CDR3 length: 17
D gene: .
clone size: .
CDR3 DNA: TGTGCCAGCAGCCAAGGTCGCTGGCGGCAGGGGAACACTGAAGCTTTCTTT
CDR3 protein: CASSQGRWRQGNTEAFF

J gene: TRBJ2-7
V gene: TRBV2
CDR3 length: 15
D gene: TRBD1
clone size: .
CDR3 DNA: TGTGCCAGCAGTGATGGAACAGGGGGCCCCTACGAGCAGTACTTC
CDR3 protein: CASSDGTGGPYEQYF

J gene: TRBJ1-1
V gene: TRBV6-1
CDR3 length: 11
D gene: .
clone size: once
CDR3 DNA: TGTGCCAGCAGGGCGGGAGGGGACGCTTTCTTT
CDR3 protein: CASRAGGDAFF

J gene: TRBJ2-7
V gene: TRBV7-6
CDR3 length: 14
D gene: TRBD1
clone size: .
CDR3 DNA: TGTGCCAGCAGCTTTGGGACAGGGTCCTACGAGCAGTACTTC
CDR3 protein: CASSFGTGSYEQYF

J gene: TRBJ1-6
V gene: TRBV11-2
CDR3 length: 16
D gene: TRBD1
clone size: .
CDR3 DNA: TGTGCCAGCAGCTTAGGAGGGACAGACAGATATTCACCCCTCCACTTT
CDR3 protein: CASSLGGTDRYSPLHF

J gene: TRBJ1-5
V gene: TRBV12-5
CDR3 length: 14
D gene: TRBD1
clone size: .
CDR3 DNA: TGTGCTAGTCGAGGGACAGGAGACTATCAGCCCCAGCATTTT
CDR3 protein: CASRGTGDYQPQHF

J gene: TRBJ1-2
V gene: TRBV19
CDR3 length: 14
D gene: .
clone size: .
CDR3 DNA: TGTGCCAGACGAAATCCAGGGCCGACATATGGCTACACCTTC
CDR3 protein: CARRNPGPTYGYTF

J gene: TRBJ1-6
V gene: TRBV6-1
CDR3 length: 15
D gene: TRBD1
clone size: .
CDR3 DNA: TGTGCCAGCAGTGAAGCGGACAGGGTAGGATCACCCCTCCACTTT
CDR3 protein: CASSEADRVGSPLHF

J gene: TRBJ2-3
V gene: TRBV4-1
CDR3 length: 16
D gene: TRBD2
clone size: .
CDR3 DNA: TGCGCCAGCAGCCGACGACTAGCGGGACGACGTGATACGCAGTATTTT
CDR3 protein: CASSRRLAGRRDTQYF

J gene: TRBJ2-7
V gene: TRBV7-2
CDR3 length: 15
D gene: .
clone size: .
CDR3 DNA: TGTGCCAGCAGCTTGGCGGGCCGGTCCTCCTACGAGCAGTACTTC
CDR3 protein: CASSLAGRSSYEQYF

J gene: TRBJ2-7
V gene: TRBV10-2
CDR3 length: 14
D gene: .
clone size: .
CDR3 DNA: TGCGCCAGCACAAACTTACCTCAGGGTCGGGAGCAGTACTTC
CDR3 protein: CASTNLPQGREQYF

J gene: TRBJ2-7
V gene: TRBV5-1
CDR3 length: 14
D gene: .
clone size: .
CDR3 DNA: TGCGCCAGCAGCTTATTCAGGGCGGCCCACGAGCAGTACTTC
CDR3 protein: CASSLFRAAHEQYF

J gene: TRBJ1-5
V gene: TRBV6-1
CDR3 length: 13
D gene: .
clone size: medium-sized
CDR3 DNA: TGTGCCAGCAGTGGCGGGGAGAATCAGCCCCAGCATTTT
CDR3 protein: CASSGGENQPQHF

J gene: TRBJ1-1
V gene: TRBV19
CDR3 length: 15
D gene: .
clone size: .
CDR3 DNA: TGTGCCAGTACTCCCGGAGGGGGGGCGAACACTGAAGCTTTCTTT
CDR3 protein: CASTPGGGANTEAFF

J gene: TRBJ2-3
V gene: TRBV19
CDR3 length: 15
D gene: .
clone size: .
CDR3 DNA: TGTGCCAGTAGTATTTTTGCTAGCAGGACAGATACGCAGTATTTT
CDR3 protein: CASSIFASRTDTQYF

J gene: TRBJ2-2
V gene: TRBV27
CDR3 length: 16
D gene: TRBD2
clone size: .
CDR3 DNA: TGTGCCAGCAGCTCTACTCTAGCGGGAGACACCGGGGAGCTGTTTTTT
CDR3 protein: CASSSTLAGDTGELFF

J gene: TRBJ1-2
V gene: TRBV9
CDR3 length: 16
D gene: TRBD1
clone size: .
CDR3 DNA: TGTGCCAGCAGCCCGAGGTCGGGACAGGGGAACTATGGCTACACCTTC
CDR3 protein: CASSPRSGQGNYGYTF

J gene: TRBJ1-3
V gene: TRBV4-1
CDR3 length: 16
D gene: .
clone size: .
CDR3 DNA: TGCGCCAGCAGCCAAGGCGGGACCTACTCTGGAAACACCATATATTTT
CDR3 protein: CASSQGGTYSGNTIYF

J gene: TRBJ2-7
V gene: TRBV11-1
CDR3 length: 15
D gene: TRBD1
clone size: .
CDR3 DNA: TGTGCCAGCAGCACCGAAGACAGGGTTTGGTACGAGCAGTACTTC
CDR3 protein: CASSTEDRVWYEQYF

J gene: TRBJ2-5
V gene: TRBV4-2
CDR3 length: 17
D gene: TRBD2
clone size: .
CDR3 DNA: TGTGCCAGCAGCCCTGGGACTAGCGGGAGGGCCCAAGAGACCCAGTACTTC
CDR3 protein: CASSPGTSGRAQETQYF

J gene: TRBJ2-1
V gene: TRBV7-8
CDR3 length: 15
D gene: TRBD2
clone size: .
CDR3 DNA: TGTGCCAGCAGCCTCGGGACTAGCGGTTTTAATGAGCAGTTCTTC
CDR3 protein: CASSLGTSGFNEQFF

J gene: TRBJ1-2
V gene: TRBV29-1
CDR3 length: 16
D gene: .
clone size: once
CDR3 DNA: TGCAGCGTCGGGGGTCTTATTGGGCAGAGCGATGATGGCTACACCTTC
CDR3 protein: CSVGGLIGQSDDGYTF

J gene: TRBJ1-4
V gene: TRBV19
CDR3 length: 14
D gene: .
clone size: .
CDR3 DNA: TGTGCCAGTAGTTGGACAGACAGGAATGAAAAACTGTTTTTT
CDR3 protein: CASSWTDRNEKLFF

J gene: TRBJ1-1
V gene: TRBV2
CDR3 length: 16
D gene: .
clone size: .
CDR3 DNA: TGTGCCAGCAGTGTTGGGTCAGGGAACATGAACACTGAAGCTTTCTTT
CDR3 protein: CASSVGSGNMNTEAFF

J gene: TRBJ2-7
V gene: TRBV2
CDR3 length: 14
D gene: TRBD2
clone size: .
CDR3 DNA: TGTGCCAGCAGGTCGTATCTAGCGGGCTACGAGCAGTACTTC
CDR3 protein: CASRSYLAGYEQYF

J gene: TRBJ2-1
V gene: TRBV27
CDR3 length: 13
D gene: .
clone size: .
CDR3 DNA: TGTGCCAGCAGTTGGGCCCCCTACAATGAGCAGTTCTTC
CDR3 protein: CASSWAPYNEQFF

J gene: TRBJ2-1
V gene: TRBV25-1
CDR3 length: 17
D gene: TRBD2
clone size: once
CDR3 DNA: TGTGCCAGCAGTGAACTCCCAGGTCCAGCGGGAGGAAAGGAGCAGTTCTTC
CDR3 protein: CASSELPGPAGGKEQFF

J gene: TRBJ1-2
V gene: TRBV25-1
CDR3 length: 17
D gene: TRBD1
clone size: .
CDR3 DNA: TGTGCCAGCAGCGGACAGGGGGCAGGAGAACTAGACTATGGCTACACCTTC
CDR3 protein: CASSGQGAGELDYGYTF

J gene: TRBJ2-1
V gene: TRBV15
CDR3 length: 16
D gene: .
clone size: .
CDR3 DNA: TGTGCCACCAGCAGAGCGGGCAGGGGCCCCTACAATGAGCAGTTCTTC
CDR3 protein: CATSRAGRGPYNEQFF

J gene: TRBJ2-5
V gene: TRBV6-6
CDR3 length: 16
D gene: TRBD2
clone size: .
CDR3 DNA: TGTGCCAGCAGTCCCACGGTGGGGACTAGTCGTCAGACCCAGTACTTC
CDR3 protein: CASSPTVGTSRQTQYF

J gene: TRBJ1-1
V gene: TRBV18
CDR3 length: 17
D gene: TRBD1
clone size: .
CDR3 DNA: TGTGCCAGCTCACCAACTGGGACAGGGTACATGAACACTGAAGCTTTCTTT
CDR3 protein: CASSPTGTGYMNTEAFF

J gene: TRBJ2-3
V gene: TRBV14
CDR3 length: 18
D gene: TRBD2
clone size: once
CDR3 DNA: TGTGCCAGCAGCCAAGATATGGTAGCGGGGGGTAGCACAGATACGCAGTATTTT
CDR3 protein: CASSQDMVAGGSTDTQYF

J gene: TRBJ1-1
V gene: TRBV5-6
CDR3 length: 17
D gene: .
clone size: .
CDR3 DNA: TGTGCCAGCAGCTTGGGGTTTTCGGCAGGGGTAAACACTGAAGCTTTCTTT
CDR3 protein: CASSLGFSAGVNTEAFF